The present T cell receptor (beta chain) was sequenced within a study of shared clonotypes between healthy human individuals. Overall study: Each donor contributed plates that comprised three CD4 naive, three CD4 memory, two CD8 naive and one CD8 memory.

Naivety among CD8 cells was defined by CD45RO negativity and positive CCR7 selection, thereby excluding terminally differentiated effector memory CD45RA+ cells. V trimming: 7 bases; J trimming: 4 bases; junction bases outside the gene matches: 9. Looked up from germline, CDR1 is MDHEN and CDR2 is SYDVKM. CDR3 length: 14 amino acids. TCRdb's copy holds only in-frame clones and misses some; the assay was immunoSEQ multiplex PCR. The table includes some 2.1 million clones, around 93% detected once. This TCR came from a young man in good health. Some clones in this sample may be carry-over from other donors' samples. Sequenced input: naive CD8+ T cells from PBMCs. The chain uses TRBV28 and TRBJ1-2; the match to TRBD1 covers 7 bases. DNA for the CDR3: TGTGCCAGCATTAAATCAGGGGGATCCTATGGCTACACCTTC. Protein: CASIKSGGSYGYTF.